The 25 T cell receptor beta chains below were found in one sample sequenced in a study of blood T cell repertoires in COVID-19. The data were produced by immunoSEQ multiplex PCR, yet TCRdb's version contains in-frame clones alone and is incomplete. The table shows approximately 140,000 clones, with around nine tenths occurring only once. The sample was peripheral blood. These receptor sequences come from a woman aged 40-49 years with acute or convalescent COVID-19.

The gene calls are TRBV7-8 and TRBJ2-7, with D hard to call. Germline-derived CDR1 and CDR2 are SGHVS and FQNEAQ. The CDR3 is 15 residues long. V lost 1 base, J lost 2 bases, and 12 bases lay in between. CDR3 protein: CASSLGVGPAYEQYF. CDR3 in DNA: TGTGCCAGCAGCTTAGGAGTTGGGCCGGCCTACGAGCAGTACTTC. Variable domain in full (rest from reference TRBV7-8 and TRBJ2-7): GAGVSQSPRYKVAKRGQDVALRCDPISGHVSLFWYQQALGQGPEFLTYFQNEAQLDKSGLPSDRFFAERPEGSVSTLKIQRTQQEDSAVYLCASSLGVGPAYEQYFGPGTRLTVT.

The rearrangement joins TRBV27 to TRBJ1-1; D call uncertain. The CDR3 is 13 amino acids. Germline V CDR1 and CDR2: MNHEY, SMNVEV (reference sequence). Trimming took off 5 bases at V and 0 bases at J, with 7 bases between the two ends. CDR3 amino acids: CASSPRVNTEAFF. The CDR3 DNA is TGTGCCAGCAGTCCCCGGGTGAACACTGAAGCTTTCTTT.

This clone was counted only a few times. This chain joins TRBV29-1 and TRBJ1-2; D call uncertain. Trimming took 1 base from V and 8 from J, leaving 11 bases between them. Per germline, CDR1 SQVTM and CDR2 ANQGSEA. This CDR3 comprises 12 residues. The CDR3 is CSVEAPTSGYTF. The CDR3 DNA sequence: TGCAGCGTTGAAGCACCGACTAGCGGCTACACCTTC.

The chain joins TRBV4-2 to TRBJ1-4, with a weak D call TRBD1 (5 bases). Looked up from germline, CDR1 is LGHNA and CDR2 is YNFKEQ. The CDR3 runs 15 residues. V was clipped by 1 base and J by 3 bases, with 9 bases between them. The CDR3 loop reads CASSQAWGANEKLFF. The CDR3 coding sequence is TGTGCCAGCAGCCAAGCATGGGGGGCTAATGAAAAACTGTTTTTT.

V is TRBV4-3 and J is TRBJ1-4; TRBD1 matches at 9 bases. V trimming: 0 bases; J trimming: 6 bases; junction bases outside the gene matches: 8. Looked up from germline, CDR1 is LGHNA and CDR2 is YSLEER. The CDR3 has 17 residues. CDR3 nucleotide sequence: TGCGCCAGCAGCCAAGAGACTCCCGGGACAGGGTATGAAAAACTGTTTTTT. It yields the protein CASSQETPGTGYEKLFF.

The rearrangement uses TRBV19 and TRBJ1-5, with unresolved D. The germline CDR1 and CDR2 sequences are LNHDA and SQIVND (reference sequence). The CDR3 loop spans 19 amino acids. V gave up 1 base and J gave up 0 bases, with 19 bases separating them. In nucleotides, the CDR3 is TGTGCCAGTAGTATAGGTGTCTTTGCGTGGGCCAATAGCAATCAGCCCCAGCATTTT. Residues: CASSIGVFAWANSNQPQHF.

The V call is TRBV9, the J call TRBJ1-3; D gene unclear. This CDR3 region has 14 residues. Trimming left V 4 bases short and J 2 bases short, with 10 bases between. CDR1 is SGDLS and CDR2 is YYNGEE in the germline V gene. CDR3 sequence reads: CASSPFETGNTIYF. CDR3 bases: TGTGCCAGCAGCCCCTTCGAGACTGGAAACACCATATATTTT.

V and J are TRBV7-2 and TRBJ1-5; D perhaps matches TRBD1 (6 bases). CDR1 is SGHTA and CDR2 is FQGNSA in the germline V gene. Trimming shortened V by 1 base and J by 2 bases, and 6 bases separated the two germline ends. This CDR3 is 14 amino acids long. CDR3 sequence reads: CASSLEGGNQPQHF. Written as DNA, the CDR3 is TGTGCCAGCAGCTTAGAGGGGGGCAATCAGCCCCAGCATTTT.

The chain joins TRBV12-5 to TRBJ2-4; 7 bases map to TRBD1. The J segment lost 0 bases and the V segment lost 3 bases, leaving 5 bases of the junction unmatched. The CDR3 is 16 amino acids. Per the germline V gene, CDR1 is LGHNT and CDR2 is FRNRAP. The CDR3 spells CASGFRQGVAKNIQYF. Written as DNA, the CDR3 is TGTGCTAGTGGTTTTCGACAGGGAGTAGCCAAAAACATTCAGTACTTC.

This chain joins TRBV7-9 and TRBJ2-1; D not resolved. This CDR3 has 12 residues. Looked up from germline, CDR1 is SEHNR and CDR2 is FQNEAQ (reference sequence). Trimming took off 5 bases at V and 5 bases at J, with 7 bases between the two ends. Written as DNA, the CDR3 is TGTGCCAGCAGCCCACAAAACAATGAGCAGTTCTTC. Translation gives CASSPQNNEQFF.

The V gene is TRBV10-2, the J gene TRBJ1-6; tentatively, D is TRBD1 (6 bases). Deletions cut 3 bases from V and 8 bases from J, with 11 bases between. Germline lookup yields CDR1 WSHSY and CDR2 SAAADI. The CDR3 has 14 residues. CDR3 sequence (DNA): TGCGCCAGCAGTGATCAGGGGACGGATTCACCCCTCCACTTT. This encodes CASSDQGTDSPLHF.

This clone was counted a single time. V and J are TRBV18 and TRBJ1-1, with TRBD1 as a possible D gene (6 bases). Between the trimmed V and J ends, which lost 0 bases and 4 bases, there was a span of 15 bases. Looked up from germline, CDR1 is KGHSH and CDR2 is LQKENI. CDR3 length: 16 amino acids. The CDR3 protein is CASSPPTGPGGTEAFF. In DNA, the CDR3 is TGTGCCAGCTCACCACCGACAGGACCGGGAGGCACTGAAGCTTTCTTT.

The V gene is TRBV2, the J gene TRBJ2-1; TRBD2 agrees at 7 bases. The CDR3 loop spans 16 amino acids. Trimming took 2 bases from V and 11 from J; bases not matched to a gene: 15. CDR1 is SNHLY, CDR2 FYNNEI, per germline. The CDR3 is CASSERRTAGAGQQFF. The DNA for the CDR3 is TGTGCCAGCAGTGAAAGAAGGACCGCTGGAGCGGGACAGCAGTTCTTC.

The V and J genes are TRBV25-1 and TRBJ2-2; perhaps TRBD2 as D (5 bases). Germline CDR1 reads MGHDK; CDR2 reads SYGVNS. The CDR3 has 13 residues. V dropped 2 bases and J dropped 7 bases, with 8 bases sitting between them. DNA for the CDR3: TGTGCCAGCAGTGAACCCGGGATCGGGGAGCTGTTTTTT. This gives the protein CASSEPGIGELFF.

The V call is TRBV27, the J call TRBJ1-2, with 10 bases aligning to TRBD1. The CDR3 covers 14 residues. J lost 8 bases, V lost 3 bases, and 6 bases had no gene match. The germline V gene encodes CDR1 MNHEY and CDR2 SMNVEV (reference sequence). The CDR3 protein is CASSFLGQGRGYTF. The CDR3 DNA follows: TGTGCCAGCAGTTTCCTGGGACAGGGGCGAGGCTACACCTTC.

The count of this clone is one. V and J are TRBV3-1 (or the pseudogene TRBV3-2) and TRBJ1-2; 8 bases map to TRBD1. Per the germline V gene, CDR1 is LGHDT and CDR2 is YNNKEL (reference sequence). V shed 4 bases, J shed 2 bases, and the junction held 6 bases outside the gene matches. The CDR3 is made up of 15 amino acids. This CDR3 is CASSLRQGKNYGYTF. The CDR3 DNA reads TGTGCCAGCAGCCTCCGACAGGGGAAGAACTATGGCTACACCTTC.

This chain links TRBV24-1 with TRBJ1-2, with 9 positions matching TRBD1. The CDR3 consists of 16 residues. Germline V gene lookup returns CDR1 KGHDR and CDR2 SFDVKD. V trimming: 5 bases; J trimming: 5 bases; junction bases outside the gene matches: 11. The DNA of the CDR3 is TGTGCCACCAGTGGTCGCCTTGGGACAGGGACTTATGGCTACACCTTC. It encodes CATSGRLGTGTYGYTF.

V gene TRBV11-3 combines with J gene TRBJ2-2; a weak D match, TRBD2 (5 bases). Trimming stripped 1 base from V and 7 bases from J, with 7 bases between. Germline-derived CDR1 and CDR2 are SGHNT and YENEEA. The CDR3 has 13 residues. In DNA form, the CDR3 reads TGTGCCAGCAGCTTAGCGGGGTTCGGGGAGCTGTTTTTT. Residues: CASSLAGFGELFF.

V usage is TRBV29-1 and J usage is TRBJ1-3; TRBD1 matches at 7 bases. This CDR3 contains 15 residues. The V segment lost 1 base and the J segment 1 base; nucleotides outside the gene matches: 4. Germline assignment: CDR1 SQVTM and CDR2 ANQGSEA. The CDR3 DNA follows: TGCAGCGTTGAAGGGCAGGGGGGATCTGGAAACACCATATATTTT. It yields the protein CSVEGQGGSGNTIYF.

The gene calls are TRBV4-3 and TRBJ2-1; 12 bases agree with TRBD2. This CDR3 comprises 16 residues. V lost 1 base to trimming and J lost 4 bases; unmatched junction nucleotides: 2. From germline, CDR1 is LGHNA and CDR2 YSLEER. CDR3 amino acids: CASSQGLAGVYNEQFF. In nucleotides, the CDR3 is TGCGCCAGCAGCCAAGGACTAGCGGGGGTTTACAATGAGCAGTTCTTC.

The chain combines TRBV5-1 with TRBJ2-1; D unclear. Germline CDR1 and CDR2: SGHRS and YFSETQ. The CDR3 is made up of 11 amino acids. The V end was cut by 0 bases, the J end by 13 bases, with 8 bases between. CDR3 sequence: CASSLGSFQFF. CDR3 coding DNA: TGCGCCAGCAGCTTGGGTAGTTTTCAGTTCTTC.

V and J are TRBV25-1 and TRBJ1-5; 8 bases are shared with TRBD1. This CDR3 has 14 residues. Germline V lookup: CDR1 MGHDK, CDR2 SYGVNS. J lost 6 bases, V lost 6 bases, and 7 bases had no gene match. Here the CDR3 reads CASSQGAFGQPQHF. CDR3 nucleotide sequence: TGTGCCAGCAGCCAGGGGGCGTTCGGTCAGCCCCAGCATTTT.

The chain combines TRBV28 with TRBJ2-3; the match to TRBD2 covers 7 bases. The V and J ends lost 3 bases and 0 bases, in that order; junction bases with no gene match: 9. This CDR3 comprises 17 residues. The germline V gene encodes CDR1 MDHEN and CDR2 SYDVKM. CDR3 protein: CASSFSSGAFSTDTQYF. CDR3 nucleotide sequence: TGTGCCAGCAGTTTTTCGAGCGGGGCCTTTAGCACAGATACGCAGTATTTT. Full variable domain (rest looked up from reference TRBV28 and TRBJ2-3): DVKVTQSSRYLVKRTGEKVFLECVQDMDHENMFWYRQDPGLGLRLIYFSYDVKMKEKGDIPEGYSVSREKKERFSLILESASTNQTSMYLCASSFSSGAFSTDTQYFGPGTRLTVL.

The chain is built from TRBV7-9 and TRBJ1-1; 9 nucleotides agree with TRBD1. CDR1 and CDR2 from the germline V gene are SEHNR and FQNEAQ (reference sequence). The V segment lost 4 bases and the J segment 5 bases; nucleotides outside the gene matches: 5. The CDR3 contains 14 residues. The CDR3 DNA follows: TGTGCCAGCAGCTCGGGACAGGGCTGGACTGAAGCTTTCTTT. The encoded protein is CASSSGQGWTEAFF.

The rearrangement joins TRBV5-1 to TRBJ2-7; 12 bases are shared with TRBD1. With V trimmed by 4 bases and J by 5 bases, 7 bases remained unmatched. Germline values: CDR1 SGHRS, CDR2 YFSETQ. The CDR3 runs to 15 residues. The CDR3 sequence: CASSRPGQGAHEQYF. The CDR3 nucleotides are TGCGCCAGCAGCCGTCCGGGACAGGGGGCCCACGAGCAGTACTTC.